The 6 T cell receptor beta chains listed next were all sequenced from one sample in a study of blood T cell repertoires in COVID-19. The repertoire was sequenced with immunoSEQ multiplex PCR; TCRdb's copy has only in-frame clones and lacks some. Found here are some 300,000 clones, just over 85% of them singletons; the top ten hold roughly 4%. The sequenced sample was PBMCs or T cells enriched from blood (not recorded which). The origin of the receptors is a man in his thirties or forties who had recovered from COVID-19.

The rearrangement links TRBV18 to TRBJ2-5; no clear D gene. CDR3 length equals 13 residues. The germline gives CDR1 KGHSH, CDR2 LQKENI. V shed 6 bases and J shed 2 bases, with 10 bases lying between them. This chain's CDR3 is CASSTTSQETQYF. DNA of the CDR3: TGTGCCAGCTCCACCACCAGTCAAGAGACCCAGTACTTC.

This chain links TRBV7-9 with TRBJ2-1; 11 nucleotides align to TRBD2. V lost 5 bases, J lost 6 bases, and 6 bases stayed unmatched. The CDR3 is 15 residues long. Germline V gene data show CDR1 as SEHNR and CDR2 as FQNEAQ (reference sequence). CDR3 DNA: TGTGCCAGCAGCCCCCGACTAGCGGGACTCAATGAGCAGTTCTTC. Translated: CASSPRLAGLNEQFF.

This sequence joins TRBV12-5 and TRBJ2-1, with a weak D call TRBD1 (6 bases). CDR3 length: 17 amino acids. Trimming left V 5 bases short and J 0 bases short, with 17 bases between. CDR1 LGHNT and CDR2 FRNRAP come from the germline V gene. CDR3 sequence: CASGAPYRVSSYNEQFF. The CDR3 DNA reads TGTGCTAGTGGTGCCCCTTACAGGGTTAGCTCCTACAATGAGCAGTTCTTC.

V is TRBV4-2 and J is TRBJ1-2; 10 nucleotides line up with TRBD1. This CDR3 is built from 19 residues. Germline lookup yields CDR1 LGHNA and CDR2 YNFKEQ. The J segment lost 4 bases and the V segment lost 1 base, leaving 15 bases of the junction unmatched. CDR3 loop: CASSQAPGMGQGLLYGYTF. For the CDR3, the DNA is TGTGCCAGCAGCCAAGCTCCCGGGATGGGACAGGGGCTACTCTATGGCTACACCTTC.

The rearrangement links TRBV4-1 to TRBJ2-1, with D perhaps matching TRBD2 (7 bases). Germline V gene sequence: CDR1 MGHRA, CDR2 YSYEKL. V was trimmed by 2 bases and J by 1 base, leaving 24 bases between them. This CDR3 is built from 20 residues. CDR3 DNA: TGCGCCAGCAGCCAACCGCGGGGGCTTGGGCGGGAACCGTCCTACAATGAGCAGTTCTTC. Protein: CASSQPRGLGREPSYNEQFF.

This rearrangement joins TRBV12-3 or TRBV12-4 to TRBJ2-5; D may be TRBD1 (6 bases). The CDR3 consists of 13 residues. V dropped 7 bases and J dropped 4 bases, with 13 bases sitting between them. Written as DNA, the CDR3 is TGTGCCAGCACCCTCCCGGACAGAGAGACCCAGTACTTC. Residues: CASTLPDRETQYF.